Described below is a single T cell receptor beta chain sequence and its context. The protocol was immunoSEQ multiplex PCR, while the TCRdb copy is restricted to in-frame clones and leaves out a portion. The table records some 60,000 clones, about 90% of them present only once. The sample is drawn from a study of T cell changes during pregnancy in multiple sclerosis. Germline CDR1 reads SGHRS; CDR2 reads YFSETQ. The CDR3 spans 18 residues. V lost 1 base to trimming and J lost 1 base, with 15 bases between them. This sequence originates from a female donor in good health, enrolled as a control in a pregnancy study. This specimen consisted of peripheral blood, obtained in the second trimester of pregnancy. The V and J genes are TRBV5-1 and TRBJ2-6; TRBD1 might be the D (6 bases). The CDR3 DNA reads as TGCGCCAGCAGCTTGTCAGGGGACCTCCTTTCTGGGGCCAACGTCCTGACTTTC. This sequence encodes CASSLSGDLLSGANVLTF. The variable domain in full, completed from reference TRBV5-1 and TRBJ2-6, reads KAGVTQTPRYLIKTRGQQVTLSCSPISGHRSVSWYQQTPGQGLQFLFEYFSETQRNKGNFPGRFSGRQFSNSRSEMNVSTLELGDSALYLCASSLSGDLLSGANVLTFGAGSRLTVL.